The 4 T cell receptor beta chains reported below all come from one sample, sequenced in a study of cytomegalovirus exposure and HLA in healthy donors. PCR involved 60 Vbeta and 13 Jbeta primers. Clones were read by immunoSEQ multiplex PCR, and TCRdb kept only the in-frame ones, dropping some. The repertoire holds roughly 190,000 clones, with nearly 80% as singletons. Material: PBMCs. The receptors derive from a female donor in good health and CMV-seronegative.

The chain joins TRBV30 to TRBJ1-2, with D hard to call. Germline CDR1 reads GTSNPN; CDR2 reads SVGIG (reference sequence). Trimming left V 1 base short and J 5 bases short, with 14 bases between. This CDR3 is built from 14 residues. The CDR3 protein is CAWSGSLGEYGYTF. The CDR3 DNA sequence: TGTGCCTGGAGTGGGTCCCTTGGAGAGTATGGCTACACCTTC.

This clone showed up just a few times. This chain connects TRBV9 to TRBJ2-1, with D possibly matching TRBD2 (5 bases). The CDR3 covers 13 residues. Germline lookup yields CDR1 SGDLS and CDR2 YYNGEE. Trimming took 0 bases from V and 5 from J, leaving 6 bases between them. The CDR3 DNA sequence: TGTGCCAGCAGCGTAGGAGGGAACAATGAGCAGTTCTTC. Protein sequence: CASSVGGNNEQFF.

The rearrangement joins TRBV5-1 to TRBJ2-1; perhaps TRBD1 as D (6 bases). Deletions cut 4 bases from V and 16 bases from J, with 21 bases between. This CDR3 has 13 residues. Germline CDR1 SGHRS, CDR2 YFSETQ. The CDR3 DNA reads TGCGCCAGCAGCGCAGATTACAGGGTGGATGAATTCTTC. Its protein is CASSADYRVDEFF.

The chain recombines TRBV9 with TRBJ2-2; 12 nucleotides line up with TRBD2. CDR3 length: 20 residues. Looked up from germline, CDR1 is SGDLS and CDR2 is YYNGEE. V was clipped by 3 bases and J by 4 bases; unmatched bases: 16. The CDR3 loop is CASSASGLAGRTTSTGELFF. CDR3 coding DNA: TGTGCCAGCAGCGCATCCGGACTAGCGGGGAGAACTACTAGCACCGGGGAGCTGTTTTTT. Together with reference TRBV9 and TRBJ2-2, the CDR3 gives the full variable domain: DSGVTQTPKHLITATGQRVTLRCSPRSGDLSVYWYQQSLDQGLQFLIQYYNGEERAKGNILERFSAQQFPDLHSELNLSSLELGDSALYFCASSASGLAGRTTSTGELFFGEGSRLTVL.